In this sample, the clone carrying this T cell receptor beta chain turned up once. The V end lost 2 bases, the J end lost 2 bases, and 22 bases lay between the germline ends. The CDR3 sequence is 18 residues long. Germline CDR1 reads MDHEN; CDR2 reads SYDVKM. These data originate in a study of cytomegalovirus exposure and HLA in healthy donors. Study summary: Previous work identified roughly 120 million unique TCR beta sequences from around 200 million T cells.

A multiplex PCR was run with 60 Vbeta primers and 13 Jbeta primers. The table came from immunoSEQ multiplex PCR; TCRdb's copy has only in-frame clones and leaves some out. The table shows about 200,000 clones, with around 88% occurring only once. The V gene is TRBV28, the J gene TRBJ2-7; D might be TRBD1 (6 bases). The source of this sequence is a woman in her 30s in good health and CMV-seronegative. The material sequenced was PBMCs. The CDR3 region is CASSLPRYPRTAAYEQYF. CDR3 DNA: TGTGCCAGCAGTTTACCCCGATACCCCCGGACAGCCGCCTACGAGCAGTACTTC. The full variable domain, with the rest looked up from reference TRBV28 and TRBJ2-7, is DVKVTQSSRYLVKRTGEKVFLECVQDMDHENMFWYRQDPGLGLRLIYFSYDVKMKEKGDIPEGYSVSREKKERFSLILESASTNQTSMYLCASSLPRYPRTAAYEQYFGPGTRLTVT.